What follows is one TCR beta chain and its context. The data were taken from a study of blood T cell repertoires in COVID-19. Participants came from fewer than 25 US areas, aged about 18 to 100 years. Original analysis: By means of reference gene primer amplification, nucleated cell counts were estimated. Generated by immunoSEQ multiplex PCR, the TCRdb table keeps only in-frame clones and is missing some. V and J calls and clone size are as listed in that table; D and trimming were resolved from the DNA. Among approximately 480,000 clones listed, 87% were seen once. Trimming cost V 3 bases and J 4 bases, with 10 bases left between them. Germline V gene sequence: CDR1 SGHNT, CDR2 YYREEE (reference sequence). The CDR3 runs to 13 residues.

Sequencing was done on a sample of PBMCs or T cells enriched from blood (not recorded which). This chain joins TRBV5-4 and TRBJ1-2; D unclear. The receptor's source is a woman under 30 who had recovered from COVID-19. The chain's CDR3 is CASSSTAGYGYTF. CDR3 nucleotides: TGTGCCAGCAGCTCGACGGCAGGCTATGGCTACACCTTC.